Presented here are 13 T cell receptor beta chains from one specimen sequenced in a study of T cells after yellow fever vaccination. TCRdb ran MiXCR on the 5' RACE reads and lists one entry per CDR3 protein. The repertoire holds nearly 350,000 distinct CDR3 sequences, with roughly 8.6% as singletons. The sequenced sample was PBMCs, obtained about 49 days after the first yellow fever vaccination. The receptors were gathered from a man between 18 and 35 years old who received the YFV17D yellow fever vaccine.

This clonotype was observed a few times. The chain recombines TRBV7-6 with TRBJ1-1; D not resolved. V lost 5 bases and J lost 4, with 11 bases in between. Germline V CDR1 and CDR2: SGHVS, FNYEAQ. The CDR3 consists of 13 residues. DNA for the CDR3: TGTGCCAGCAGCCGAGAGGTTGGCACTGAAGCTTTCTTT. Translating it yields CASSREVGTEAFF.

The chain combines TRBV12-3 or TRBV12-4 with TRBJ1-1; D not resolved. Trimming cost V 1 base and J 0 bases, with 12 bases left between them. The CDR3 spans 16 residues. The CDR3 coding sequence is TGTGCCAGCAGTTTAGGGCAATACACGATGAACACTGAAGCTTTCTTT. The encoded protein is CASSLGQYTMNTEAFF.

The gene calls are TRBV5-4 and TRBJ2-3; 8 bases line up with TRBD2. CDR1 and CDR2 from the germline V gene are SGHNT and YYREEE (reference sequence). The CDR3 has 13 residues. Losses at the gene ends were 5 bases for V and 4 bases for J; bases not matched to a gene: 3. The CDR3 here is CASRAGVADTQYF. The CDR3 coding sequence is TGTGCCAGCAGAGCGGGGGTGGCAGATACGCAGTATTTT.

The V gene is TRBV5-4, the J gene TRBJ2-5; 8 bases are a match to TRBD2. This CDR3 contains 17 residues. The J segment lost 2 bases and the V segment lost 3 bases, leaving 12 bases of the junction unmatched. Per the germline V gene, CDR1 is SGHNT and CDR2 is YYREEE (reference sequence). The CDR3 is CASSSAPAAGVQETQYF. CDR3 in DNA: TGTGCCAGCAGCTCAGCCCCTGCAGCGGGGGTTCAAGAGACCCAGTACTTC.

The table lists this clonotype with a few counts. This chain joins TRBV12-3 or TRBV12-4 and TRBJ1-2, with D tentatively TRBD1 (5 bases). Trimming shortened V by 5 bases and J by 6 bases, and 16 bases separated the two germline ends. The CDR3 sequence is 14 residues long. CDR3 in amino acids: CASSAGTYLDGYTF. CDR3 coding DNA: TGTGCCAGCAGTGCCGGGACGTATCTCGATGGCTACACCTTC.

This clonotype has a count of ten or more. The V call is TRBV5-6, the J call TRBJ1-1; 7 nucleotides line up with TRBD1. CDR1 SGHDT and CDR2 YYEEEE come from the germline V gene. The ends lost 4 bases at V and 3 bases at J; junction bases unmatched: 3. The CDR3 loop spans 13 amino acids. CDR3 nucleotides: TGTGCCAGCAGCCCTGACAGGGACACTGAAGCTTTCTTT. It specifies CASSPDRDTEAFF.

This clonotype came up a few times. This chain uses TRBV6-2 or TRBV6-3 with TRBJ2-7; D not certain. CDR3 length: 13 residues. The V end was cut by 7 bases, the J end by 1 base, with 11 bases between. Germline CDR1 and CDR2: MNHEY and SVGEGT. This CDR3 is CASISTLSYEQYF. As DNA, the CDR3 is TGTGCCAGCATCTCAACCCTTTCCTACGAGCAGTACTTC.

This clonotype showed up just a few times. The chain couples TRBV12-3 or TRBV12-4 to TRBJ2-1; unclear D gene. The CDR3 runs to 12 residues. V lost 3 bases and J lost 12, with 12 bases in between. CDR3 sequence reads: CASSFVRSLQFF. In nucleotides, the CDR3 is TGTGCCAGCAGTTTCGTTCGCTCTCTGCAGTTCTTC.

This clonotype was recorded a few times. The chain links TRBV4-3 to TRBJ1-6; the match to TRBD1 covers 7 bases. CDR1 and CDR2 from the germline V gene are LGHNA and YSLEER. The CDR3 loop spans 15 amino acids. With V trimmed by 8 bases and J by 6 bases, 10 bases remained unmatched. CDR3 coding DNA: TGCGCCAGCGGCGGGACAGCGGTTCTTAATTCACCCCTCCACTTT. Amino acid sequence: CASGGTAVLNSPLHF.

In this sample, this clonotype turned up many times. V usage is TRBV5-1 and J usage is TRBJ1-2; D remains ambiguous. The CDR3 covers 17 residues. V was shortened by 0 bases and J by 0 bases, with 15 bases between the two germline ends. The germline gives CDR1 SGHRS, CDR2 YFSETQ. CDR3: CASSLERPGSANYGYTF. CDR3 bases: TGCGCCAGCAGCTTGGAAAGGCCGGGTTCAGCTAACTATGGCTACACCTTC. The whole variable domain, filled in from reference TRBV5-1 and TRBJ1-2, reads KAGVTQTPRYLIKTRGQQVTLSCSPISGHRSVSWYQQTPGQGLQFLFEYFSETQRNKGNFPGRFSGRQFSNSRSEMNVSTLELGDSALYLCASSLERPGSANYGYTFGSGTRLTVV.

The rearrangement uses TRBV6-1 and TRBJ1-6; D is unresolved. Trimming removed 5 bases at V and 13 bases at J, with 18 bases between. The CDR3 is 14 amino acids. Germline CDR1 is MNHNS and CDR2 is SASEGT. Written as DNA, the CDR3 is TGTGCCAGCAGTAAGCGGACCTCCGAAAGGCCCCTCCACTTT. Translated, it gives CASSKRTSERPLHF.

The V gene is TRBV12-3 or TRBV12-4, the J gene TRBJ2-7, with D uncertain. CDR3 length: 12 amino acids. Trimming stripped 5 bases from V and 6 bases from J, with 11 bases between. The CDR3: CASSLVGVEQYF. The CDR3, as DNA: TGTGCCAGCAGTCTCGTCGGCGTCGAGCAGTACTTC.

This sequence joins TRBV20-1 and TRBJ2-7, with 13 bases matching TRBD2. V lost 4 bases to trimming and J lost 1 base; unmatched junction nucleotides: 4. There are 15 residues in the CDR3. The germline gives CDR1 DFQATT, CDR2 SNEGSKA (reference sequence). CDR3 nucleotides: TGCAGTGCTACCGGGACTAGCGGGGATTCCTACGAGCAGTACTTC. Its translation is CSATGTSGDSYEQYF.